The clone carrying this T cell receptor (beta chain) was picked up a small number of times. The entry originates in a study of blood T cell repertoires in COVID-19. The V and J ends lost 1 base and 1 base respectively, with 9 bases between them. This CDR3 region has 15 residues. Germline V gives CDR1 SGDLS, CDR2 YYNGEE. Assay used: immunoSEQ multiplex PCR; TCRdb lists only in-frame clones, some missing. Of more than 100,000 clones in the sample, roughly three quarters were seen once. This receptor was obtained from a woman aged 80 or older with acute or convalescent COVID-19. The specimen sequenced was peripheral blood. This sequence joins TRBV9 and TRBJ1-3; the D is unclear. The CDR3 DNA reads TGTGCCAGCAGCGTAAGTCGGGAATCTGGAAACACCATATATTTT. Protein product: CASSVSRESGNTIYF. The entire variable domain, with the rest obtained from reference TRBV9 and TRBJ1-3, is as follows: DSGVTQTPKHLITATGQRVTLRCSPRSGDLSVYWYQQSLDQGLQFLIQYYNGEERAKGNILERFSAQQFPDLHSELNLSSLELGDSALYFCASSVSRESGNTIYFGEGSWLTVV.